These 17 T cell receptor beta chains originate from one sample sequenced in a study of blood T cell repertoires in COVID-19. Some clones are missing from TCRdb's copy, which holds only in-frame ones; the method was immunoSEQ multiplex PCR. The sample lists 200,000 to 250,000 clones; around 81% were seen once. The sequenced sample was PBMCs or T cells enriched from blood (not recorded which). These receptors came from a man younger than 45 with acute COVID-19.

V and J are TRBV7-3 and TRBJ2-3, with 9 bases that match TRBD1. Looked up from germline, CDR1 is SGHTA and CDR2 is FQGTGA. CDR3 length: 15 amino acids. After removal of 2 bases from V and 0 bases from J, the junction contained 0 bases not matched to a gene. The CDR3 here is CASSLGQGSTDTQYF. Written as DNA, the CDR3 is TGTGCCAGCAGCTTAGGACAGGGGAGCACAGATACGCAGTATTTT.

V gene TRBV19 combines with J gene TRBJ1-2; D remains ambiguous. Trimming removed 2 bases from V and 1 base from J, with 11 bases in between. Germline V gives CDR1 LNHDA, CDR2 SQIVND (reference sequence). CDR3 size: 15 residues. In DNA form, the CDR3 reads TGTGCCAGTAGTATATCTGGCAGAAATAACTATGGCTACACCTTC. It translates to CASSISGRNNYGYTF.

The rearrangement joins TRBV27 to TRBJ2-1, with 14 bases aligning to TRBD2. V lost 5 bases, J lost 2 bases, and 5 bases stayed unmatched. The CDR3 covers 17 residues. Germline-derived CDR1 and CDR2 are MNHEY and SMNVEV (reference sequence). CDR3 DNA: TGTGCCAGCAGTCCCTTGACTAGCGGGGGGGCCTACAATGAGCAGTTCTTC. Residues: CASSPLTSGGAYNEQFF.

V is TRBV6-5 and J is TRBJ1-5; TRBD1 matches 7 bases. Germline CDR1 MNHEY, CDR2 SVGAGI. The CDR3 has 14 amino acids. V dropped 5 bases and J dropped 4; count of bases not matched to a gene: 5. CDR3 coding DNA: TGTGCCAGCAGTCAGACAGGGAGGAATCAGCCCCAGCATTTT. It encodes CASSQTGRNQPQHF.

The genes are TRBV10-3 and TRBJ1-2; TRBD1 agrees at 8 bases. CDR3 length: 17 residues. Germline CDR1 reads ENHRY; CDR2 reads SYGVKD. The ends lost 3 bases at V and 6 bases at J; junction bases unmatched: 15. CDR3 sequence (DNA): TGTGCCATCAGTGATCCGCTCCAGATCCCGGGACAGGATGGCTACACCTTC. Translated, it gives CAISDPLQIPGQDGYTF.

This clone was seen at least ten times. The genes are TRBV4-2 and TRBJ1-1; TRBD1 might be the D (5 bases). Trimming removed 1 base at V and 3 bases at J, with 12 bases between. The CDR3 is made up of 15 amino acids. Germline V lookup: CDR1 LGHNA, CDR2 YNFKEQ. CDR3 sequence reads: CASSQGGGRYTEAFF. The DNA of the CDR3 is TGTGCCAGCAGCCAAGGGGGCGGCAGGTACACTGAAGCTTTCTTT.

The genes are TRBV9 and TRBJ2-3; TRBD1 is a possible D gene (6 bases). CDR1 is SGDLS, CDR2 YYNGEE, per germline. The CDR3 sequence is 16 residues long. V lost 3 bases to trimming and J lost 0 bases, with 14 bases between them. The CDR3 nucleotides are TGTGCCAGCAGCGAGAGGACAGCAATTAGCACAGATACGCAGTATTTT. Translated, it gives CASSERTAISTDTQYF. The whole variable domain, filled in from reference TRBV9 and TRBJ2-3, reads DSGVTQTPKHLITATGQRVTLRCSPRSGDLSVYWYQQSLDQGLQFLIQYYNGEERAKGNILERFSAQQFPDLHSELNLSSLELGDSALYFCASSERTAISTDTQYFGPGTRLTVL.

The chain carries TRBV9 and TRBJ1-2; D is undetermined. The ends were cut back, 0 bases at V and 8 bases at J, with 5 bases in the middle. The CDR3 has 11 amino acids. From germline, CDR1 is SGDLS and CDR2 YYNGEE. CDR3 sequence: CASSVDMGYTF. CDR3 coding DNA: TGTGCCAGCAGCGTAGATATGGGCTACACCTTC. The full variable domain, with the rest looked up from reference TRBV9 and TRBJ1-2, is DSGVTQTPKHLITATGQRVTLRCSPRSGDLSVYWYQQSLDQGLQFLIQYYNGEERAKGNILERFSAQQFPDLHSELNLSSLELGDSALYFCASSVDMGYTFGSGTRLTVV.

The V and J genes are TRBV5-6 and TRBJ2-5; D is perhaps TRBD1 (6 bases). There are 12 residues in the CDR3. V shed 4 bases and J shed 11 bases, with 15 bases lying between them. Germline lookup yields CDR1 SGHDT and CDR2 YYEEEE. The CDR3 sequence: CASSPKYREQYF. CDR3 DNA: TGTGCCAGCAGCCCAAAATACAGGGAACAGTACTTC. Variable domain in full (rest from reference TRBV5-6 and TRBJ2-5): DAGVTQSPTHLIKTRGQQVTLRCSPKSGHDTVSWYQQALGQGPQFIFQYYEEEERQRGNFPDRFSGHQFPNYSSELNVNALLLGDSALYLCASSPKYREQYFGPGTRLLVL.

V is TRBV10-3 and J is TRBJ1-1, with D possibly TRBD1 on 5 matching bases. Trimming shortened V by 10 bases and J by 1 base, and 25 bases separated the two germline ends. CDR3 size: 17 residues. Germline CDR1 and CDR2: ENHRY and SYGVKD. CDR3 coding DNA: TGTGCCACCTCGGTTTCGGGACGGGGCGGGGGGAACACTGAAGCTTTCTTT. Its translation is CATSVSGRGGGNTEAFF.

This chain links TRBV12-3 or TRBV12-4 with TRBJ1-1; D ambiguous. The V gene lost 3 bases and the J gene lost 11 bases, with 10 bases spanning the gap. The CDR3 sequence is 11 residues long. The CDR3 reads CASSLWSGAFF. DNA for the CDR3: TGTGCCAGCAGTTTGTGGAGTGGGGCTTTCTTT.

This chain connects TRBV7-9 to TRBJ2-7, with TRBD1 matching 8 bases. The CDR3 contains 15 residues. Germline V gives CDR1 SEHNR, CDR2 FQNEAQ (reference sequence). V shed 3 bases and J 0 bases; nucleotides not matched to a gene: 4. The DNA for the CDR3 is TGTGCCAGCAGCTTGGCCCAGGGGGCCTCCTACGAGCAGTACTTC. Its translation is CASSLAQGASYEQYF.

The CDR3 loop reads CASSQAQGEHTEAFF. The CDR3 DNA reads TGCGCCAGCAGCCAAGCCCAGGGGGAGCACACTGAAGCTTTCTTT. The chain links TRBV4-1 to TRBJ1-1, with TRBD1 identical over 7 bases. Germline CDR1 and CDR2: MGHRA and YSYEKL. The CDR3 sequence is 15 residues long. V was pared by 1 base and J by 3 bases, with 5 bases of the junction left unmatched.

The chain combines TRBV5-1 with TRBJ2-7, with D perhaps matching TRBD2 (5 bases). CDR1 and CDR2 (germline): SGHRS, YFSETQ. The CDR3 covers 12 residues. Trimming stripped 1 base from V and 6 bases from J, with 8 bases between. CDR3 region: CASSLSGSEQYF. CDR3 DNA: TGCGCCAGCAGCTTGAGTGGGAGCGAGCAGTACTTC.

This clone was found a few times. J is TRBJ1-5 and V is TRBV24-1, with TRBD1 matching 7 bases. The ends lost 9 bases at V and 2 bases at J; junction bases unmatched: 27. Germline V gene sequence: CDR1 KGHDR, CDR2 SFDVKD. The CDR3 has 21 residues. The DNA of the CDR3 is TGTGCCACCCGGATCAAAACGGACAGGACCCTCAAGTGGCGGGGCAATCAGCCCCAGCATTTT. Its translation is CATRIKTDRTLKWRGNQPQHF.

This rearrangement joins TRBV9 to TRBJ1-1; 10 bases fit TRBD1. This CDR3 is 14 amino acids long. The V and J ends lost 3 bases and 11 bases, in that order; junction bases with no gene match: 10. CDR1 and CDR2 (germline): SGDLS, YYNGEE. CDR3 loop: CASSELTGGGRAFF. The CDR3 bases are TGTGCCAGCAGCGAACTGACAGGGGGCGGCCGGGCTTTCTTT. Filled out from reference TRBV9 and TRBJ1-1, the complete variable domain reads DSGVTQTPKHLITATGQRVTLRCSPRSGDLSVYWYQQSLDQGLQFLIQYYNGEERAKGNILERFSAQQFPDLHSELNLSSLELGDSALYFCASSELTGGGRAFFGQGTRLTVV.

The CDR3, as DNA: TGTGCCAGCAGTCTTGATCGCGGGGTGGTTCATGAGCAGTTCTTC. This sequence encodes CASSLDRGVVHEQFF. The rearrangement joins TRBV11-2 to TRBJ2-1; maybe TRBD2 (6 bases). Germline CDR1 reads SGHAT; CDR2 reads FQNNGV. Trimming took 6 bases from V and 8 from J, leaving 20 bases between them. This CDR3 region has 15 residues.